Shown below are 18 T cell receptor beta chains from a single sample sequenced in a study of cytomegalovirus exposure and HLA in healthy donors. Both 60 Vbeta primers and 13 Jbeta primers went into the PCR. Data came from immunoSEQ multiplex PCR; TCRdb stores just in-frame clones and leaves some out. Altogether some 160,000 clones are present, over 60% being singletons, with the ten largest covering 1.5% to 2%. The sequenced material came from PBMCs. The receptor set was obtained from a woman under 40 in good health and CMV-seronegative.

The table lists this clone with a few counts. The rearrangement joins TRBV5-1 to TRBJ2-3; 12 nucleotides agree with TRBD2. The germline V gene has CDR1 SGHRS and CDR2 YFSETQ. V trimming: 4 bases; J trimming: 2 bases; junction bases outside the gene matches: 5. CDR3 length: 16 residues. CDR3 DNA sequence: TGCGCCAGCAGCCCGCGACTAGCGGGAGACACAGATACGCAGTATTTT. Its protein is CASSPRLAGDTDTQYF.

This clone has a handful of counts. The chain has TRBV7-3 and TRBJ1-1; D unclear. Germline CDR1 SGHTA, CDR2 FQGTGA. V shed 2 bases and J shed 4 bases, with 11 bases lying between them. The CDR3 loop spans 14 amino acids. This CDR3 is CASSLARGSTEAFF. In DNA, the CDR3 is TGTGCCAGCAGCTTAGCGAGAGGAAGCACTGAAGCTTTCTTT.

This chain connects TRBV28 to TRBJ1-2, with D uncertain. Looked up from germline, CDR1 is MDHEN and CDR2 is SYDVKM. The CDR3 is made up of 13 amino acids. V was cut by 6 bases and J by 1 base, with 9 bases left in between. The CDR3 sequence is CASRTDINYGYTF. CDR3 nucleotide sequence: TGTGCCAGCAGAACCGACATTAACTATGGCTACACCTTC.

Concerning this clone itself: Other DNA sequences of this sample code for an identical CDR3. The gene calls are TRBV6-5 and TRBJ2-2; a possible D gene is TRBD1 (5 bases). V was clipped by 2 bases and J by 1 base, with 5 bases between them. Germline CDR1 and CDR2: MNHEY and SVGAGI. This CDR3 region has 14 residues. The CDR3 is CASSYQGNTGELFF. The CDR3 DNA reads as TGTGCCAGCAGTTACCAGGGGAACACCGGGGAGCTGTTTTTT.

The genes are TRBV27 and TRBJ1-1, with 8 bases aligning to TRBD1. Germline CDR1 MNHEY, CDR2 SMNVEV (reference sequence). The V gene end was trimmed by 7 bases and the J gene end by 1 base; junction bases not matched to a gene: 20. The CDR3 runs to 19 residues. CDR3 DNA: TGTGCCAGCACCCACCAGGTAGGACAGGGTGCATTCAGGAACACTGAAGCTTTCTTT. Translated, it gives CASTHQVGQGAFRNTEAFF.

J is TRBJ1-3 and V is TRBV2; D gene ambiguous. This CDR3 spans 16 amino acids. The V gene's germline CDR1 is SNHLY and CDR2 FYNNEI. The V end lost 4 bases, the J end lost 0 bases, and 13 bases lay between the germline ends. The CDR3 reads CASSGGSKSSGNTIYF. The DNA of the CDR3 is TGTGCCAGCAGTGGCGGTTCAAAGAGCTCTGGAAACACCATATATTTT.

This chain connects TRBV28 to TRBJ1-1; TRBD1 matches 8 bases. CDR3 length: 12 amino acids. V gave up 6 bases and J gave up 8 bases; unmatched junction bases: 5. CDR1 and CDR2 from the germline V gene are MDHEN and SYDVKM. The CDR3: CASSWDRYEAFF. The CDR3, as DNA: TGTGCCAGCAGCTGGGACAGGTACGAAGCTTTCTTT.

The chain links TRBV19 to TRBJ1-1, with D unclear. In germline, CDR1 is LNHDA, CDR2 SQIVND (reference sequence). The CDR3 is 14 residues long. V dropped 5 bases and J dropped 1 base, with 11 bases sitting between them. The CDR3 sequence is CASSVARSNTEAFF. CDR3 sequence (DNA): TGTGCCAGTAGTGTGGCCAGGTCGAACACTGAAGCTTTCTTT.

This clone was seen a handful of times. The rearrangement links TRBV10-3 to TRBJ1-3; possible D gene TRBD1, 5 bases. V lost 6 bases, J lost 3 bases, and 12 bases lay in between. The CDR3 totals 14 residues. Germline loops: CDR1 ENHRY, CDR2 SYGVKD. DNA of the CDR3: TGTGCCATCAGGGCAGGGTTTGGTGGAAACACCATATATTTT. Translating it yields CAIRAGFGGNTIYF.

Only a few counts were recorded for this clone. The chain carries TRBV5-4 and TRBJ2-6; 7 nucleotides line up with TRBD2. The CDR3 spans 17 residues. Germline V gene lookup returns CDR1 SGHNT and CDR2 YYREEE (reference sequence). V dropped 0 bases and J dropped 0; count of bases not matched to a gene: 3. The CDR3 nucleotides read TGTGCCAGCAGCTTGGGACTAGCATCCTCTGGGGCCAACGTCCTGACTTTC. Residues: CASSLGLASSGANVLTF.

The CDR3 DNA sequence: TGTGCCAGCACCGCCTTTGGACTAGCGGGAGAACGGGAGACCCAGTACTTC. Its protein product is CASTAFGLAGERETQYF. This chain connects TRBV28 to TRBJ2-5; 13 bases agree with TRBD2. CDR3 length: 17 residues. J lost 5 bases, V lost 7 bases, and 13 bases had no gene match. Germline values: CDR1 MDHEN, CDR2 SYDVKM.

This chain uses TRBV5-6 with TRBJ2-5; 7 bases are a match to TRBD1. V trimming: 4 bases; J trimming: 3 bases; junction bases outside the gene matches: 3. Germline CDR1 and CDR2: SGHDT and YYEEEE. The CDR3 length is 13 residues. The DNA for the CDR3 is TGTGCCAGCAGCCTTGACAGGGAAGAGACCCAGTACTTC. Translating gives CASSLDREETQYF.

The gene calls are TRBV7-9 and TRBJ1-5; TRBD1 is a possible D gene (5 bases). In germline, CDR1 is SEHNR, CDR2 FQNEAQ (reference sequence). CDR3 length equals 14 residues. The germline V and J ends were trimmed by 3 bases and 5 bases, with 11 bases remaining between them. The DNA of the CDR3 is TGTGCCAGCAGCTTGGGGGACTATCATCAGCCCCAGCATTTT. Its protein is CASSLGDYHQPQHF.

The V call is TRBV11-2, the J call TRBJ2-7; D unresolved. This CDR3 comprises 12 residues. The V end lost 0 bases, the J end lost 2 bases, and 2 bases lay between the germline ends. Germline CDR1 and CDR2: SGHAT and FQNNGV. CDR3: CASSLDAYEQYF. The CDR3 nucleotides read TGTGCCAGCAGCTTAGACGCCTACGAGCAGTACTTC.

This clone was detected only a few times. Here the CDR3 DNA reads TGTGCCTGGAGTGTAAAGGCCGGGTTTGGCTACACCTTC. The encoded protein is CAWSVKAGFGYTF. The gene calls are TRBV30 and TRBJ1-2, with D unresolved. Trimming removed 0 bases from V and 7 bases from J, with 12 bases in between. The CDR3 extends over 13 amino acids. Germline CDR1 GTSNPN, CDR2 SVGIG (reference sequence).

This CDR3 reads CASSRRDTDYEQYF. As DNA, the CDR3 is TGCGCCAGCAGCCGCCGGGACACCGATTACGAGCAGTACTTC. The genes are TRBV5-1 and TRBJ2-7; perhaps TRBD1 as D (6 bases). Trimming shortened V by 4 bases and J by 4 bases, and 15 bases separated the two germline ends. The germline gives CDR1 SGHRS, CDR2 YFSETQ. CDR3 length equals 14 residues.

The V gene is TRBV4-1, the J gene TRBJ1-6; 7 nucleotides agree with TRBD1. CDR1 is MGHRA, CDR2 YSYEKL, per germline. The CDR3 contains 16 residues. Trimming removed 2 bases from V and 6 bases from J; junction bases left unmatched: 7. CDR3: CASSQPVTGFNSPLHF. The CDR3 coding sequence is TGCGCCAGCAGCCAACCGGTGACAGGGTTTAATTCACCCCTCCACTTT.

This clone was detected a few times. The chain joins TRBV11-3 to TRBJ2-2; TRBD1 matches 7 bases. Germline V gives CDR1 SGHNT, CDR2 YENEEA. The CDR3 contains 14 residues. Trimming cost V 4 bases and J 4 bases; bases outside gene matches: 3. As DNA, the CDR3 is TGTGCCAGCAGCTACCGGGACAGCACCGGGGAGCTGTTTTTT. This gives the protein CASSYRDSTGELFF.